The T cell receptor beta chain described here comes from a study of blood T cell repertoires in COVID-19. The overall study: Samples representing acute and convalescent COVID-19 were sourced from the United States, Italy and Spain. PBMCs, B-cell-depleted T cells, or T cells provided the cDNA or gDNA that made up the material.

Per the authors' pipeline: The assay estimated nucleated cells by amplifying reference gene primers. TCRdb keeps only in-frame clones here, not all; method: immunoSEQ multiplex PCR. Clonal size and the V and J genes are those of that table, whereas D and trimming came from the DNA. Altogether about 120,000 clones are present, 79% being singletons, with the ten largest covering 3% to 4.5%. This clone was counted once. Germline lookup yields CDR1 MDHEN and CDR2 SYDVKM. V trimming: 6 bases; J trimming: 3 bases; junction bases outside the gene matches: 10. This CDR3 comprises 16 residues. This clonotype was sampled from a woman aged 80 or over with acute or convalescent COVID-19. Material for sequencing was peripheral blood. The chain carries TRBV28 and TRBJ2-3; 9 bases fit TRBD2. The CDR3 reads CASSSPGLAGTDTQYF. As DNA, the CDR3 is TGTGCCAGCAGCTCCCCGGGGCTAGCGGGAACAGATACGCAGTATTTT.